This is a list of T cell receptor beta chains from one sample in a study of T cell changes during pregnancy in multiple sclerosis. The protocol was immunoSEQ multiplex PCR, while the TCRdb copy is restricted to in-frame clones and leaves out a portion. The repertoire holds 90,000 to 120,000 clones, almost 95% seen once, with roughly 0.9% in the top ten. The material sequenced was peripheral blood, taken before pregnancy. These receptors were collected from a female donor with multiple sclerosis, enrolled in a pregnancy study. CDR3s include the opening cysteine and the closing phenylalanine or tryptophan. The order of the fields is CDR3 DNA, CDR3 protein, V gene, J gene, D gene, clone size. A D gene is named only where the DNA matches it firmly. For some rows the clone size is stated as once, few or many, or as a class when expanded; others skip it.

cdr3_nt: TGTGCCAGCAGCTTGGCCAGGGGGACTGGAAACACCATATATTTT; cdr3_aa: CASSLARGTGNTIYF; v_call: TRBV5-4; j_call: TRBJ1-3; d_call: TRBD1; clone_size: NA
cdr3_nt: TGTGCCAGCAGTGACCAGGGGGCAGGGACCTACGAGCAGTACTTC; cdr3_aa: CASSDQGAGTYEQYF; v_call: TRBV2; j_call: TRBJ2-7; d_call: TRBD1; clone_size: NA
cdr3_nt: TGCGCCAGCAGTGAGGACTCACCATCAAAAGATACGCAGTATTTT; cdr3_aa: CASSEDSPSKDTQYF; v_call: TRBV10-1; j_call: TRBJ2-3; d_call: NA; clone_size: NA
cdr3_nt: TGCGCCAGCAGCTTGGCTAGCGGGAGGGCCCTCTATGAGCAGTTCTTC; cdr3_aa: CASSLASGRALYEQFF; v_call: TRBV5-1; j_call: TRBJ2-1; d_call: TRBD2; clone_size: NA
cdr3_nt: TGTGCCAGCAGTGAAGGGGGATTTAACACCGGGGAGCTGTTTTTT; cdr3_aa: CASSEGGFNTGELFF; v_call: TRBV27; j_call: TRBJ2-2; d_call: NA; clone_size: NA
cdr3_nt: TGTGCCAGCAGCGAACGACAGGGATCTAACTATGGCTACACCTTC; cdr3_aa: CASSERQGSNYGYTF; v_call: TRBV11-2; j_call: TRBJ1-2; d_call: TRBD1; clone_size: NA
cdr3_nt: TGCGCCAGCAGCCCTACTAGCGGGTCCCACACCGGGGAGCTGTTTTTT; cdr3_aa: CASSPTSGSHTGELFF; v_call: TRBV5-1; j_call: TRBJ2-2; d_call: TRBD2; clone_size: NA
cdr3_nt: TGTGCCAGCTCACCCCGACAGGGGGCTGGCAATCAGCCCCAGCATTTT; cdr3_aa: CASSPRQGAGNQPQHF; v_call: TRBV18; j_call: TRBJ1-5; d_call: TRBD1; clone_size: NA
cdr3_nt: TGTGCCAGCAGTAAATATGGCAACTCTGGAAACACCATATATTTT; cdr3_aa: CASSKYGNSGNTIYF; v_call: TRBV25-1; j_call: TRBJ1-3; d_call: NA; clone_size: NA
cdr3_nt: TGTGCCACCAGCAGAGATTTGGGGCCCCAAGAGACCCAGTACTTC; cdr3_aa: CATSRDLGPQETQYF; v_call: TRBV15; j_call: TRBJ2-5; d_call: NA; clone_size: once
cdr3_nt: TGCGCCAGCAGCGCCATACAGGGCGGTGAGCAGTTCTTC; cdr3_aa: CASSAIQGGEQFF; v_call: TRBV5-1; j_call: TRBJ2-1; d_call: NA; clone_size: NA
cdr3_nt: TGTGCCAGCAGCGTAGCTTCTAGCGGGAGGGAAGAGACCCAGTACTTC; cdr3_aa: CASSVASSGREETQYF; v_call: TRBV9; j_call: TRBJ2-5; d_call: TRBD2; clone_size: NA
cdr3_nt: TGTGCCAGCAGCCAACCGGGACAGGGTTCCTACGAGCAGTACTTC; cdr3_aa: CASSQPGQGSYEQYF; v_call: TRBV14; j_call: TRBJ2-7; d_call: TRBD1; clone_size: NA
cdr3_nt: TGTGCCAGCAGCTTAGCTTCCCAGACTGGAAACACCATATATTTT; cdr3_aa: CASSLASQTGNTIYF; v_call: TRBV7-9; j_call: TRBJ1-3; d_call: NA; clone_size: NA
cdr3_nt: TGTGCCACCAGCAGAGTACCAGGGGGCGCGGAAAAACTGTTTTTT; cdr3_aa: CATSRVPGGAEKLFF; v_call: TRBV15; j_call: TRBJ1-4; d_call: TRBD1; clone_size: NA
cdr3_nt: TGTACGTGGGGGCTAGACACTGAAGCTTTCTTT; cdr3_aa: CTWGLDTEAFF; v_call: TRBV30; j_call: TRBJ1-1; d_call: NA; clone_size: NA
cdr3_nt: TGCGCCAGCAGCTGGAGGGGACGGAGGGATGTGGATACGCAGTATTTT; cdr3_aa: CASSWRGRRDVDTQYF; v_call: TRBV5-1; j_call: TRBJ2-3; d_call: NA; clone_size: NA
cdr3_nt: TGTGCCAGTAAGGCGTGGGGAGGCGGGAACACTGAAGCTTTCTTT; cdr3_aa: CASKAWGGGNTEAFF; v_call: TRBV19; j_call: TRBJ1-1; d_call: NA; clone_size: NA